One T cell receptor beta chain is described in this entry. Per the germline V gene, CDR1 is SGHDT and CDR2 is YYEEEE. CDR3 length equals 15 residues. The trim removed 3 bases at V and 1 base at J, leaving 1 base unmatched. Sequenced by immunoSEQ multiplex PCR; TCRdb stores in-frame clones only, minus some. The repertoire holds about 85,000 clones, less than 85% seen once, with 4.5% in the top ten. The data belong to a study of T cell responses to AZD1222 COVID-19 vaccine. The source of this sequence is an adult who received the AZD1222 COVID-19 vaccine. The chain employs TRBV5-6 and TRBJ2-1; 10 positions match TRBD2. Here the sequenced sample was peripheral blood, taken 28 days after the second AZD1222 dose. CDR3 sequence reads: CASSSSGRSYNEQFF. CDR3 DNA sequence: TGTGCCAGCAGCTCTAGCGGGAGATCCTACAATGAGCAGTTCTTC.